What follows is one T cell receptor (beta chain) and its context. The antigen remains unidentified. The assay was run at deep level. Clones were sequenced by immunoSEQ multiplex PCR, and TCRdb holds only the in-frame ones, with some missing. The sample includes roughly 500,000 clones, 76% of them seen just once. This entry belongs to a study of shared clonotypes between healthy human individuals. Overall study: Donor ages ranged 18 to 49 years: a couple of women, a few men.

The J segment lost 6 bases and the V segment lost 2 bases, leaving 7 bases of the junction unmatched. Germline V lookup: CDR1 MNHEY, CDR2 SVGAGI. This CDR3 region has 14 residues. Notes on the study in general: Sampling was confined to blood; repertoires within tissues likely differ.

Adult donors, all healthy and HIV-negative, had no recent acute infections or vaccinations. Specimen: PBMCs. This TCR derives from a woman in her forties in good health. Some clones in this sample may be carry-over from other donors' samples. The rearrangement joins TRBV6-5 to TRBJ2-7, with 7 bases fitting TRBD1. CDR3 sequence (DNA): TGTGCCAGCAGTTACGGAAGGGGGCTGGTCGAGCAGTACTTC. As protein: CASSYGRGLVEQYF.